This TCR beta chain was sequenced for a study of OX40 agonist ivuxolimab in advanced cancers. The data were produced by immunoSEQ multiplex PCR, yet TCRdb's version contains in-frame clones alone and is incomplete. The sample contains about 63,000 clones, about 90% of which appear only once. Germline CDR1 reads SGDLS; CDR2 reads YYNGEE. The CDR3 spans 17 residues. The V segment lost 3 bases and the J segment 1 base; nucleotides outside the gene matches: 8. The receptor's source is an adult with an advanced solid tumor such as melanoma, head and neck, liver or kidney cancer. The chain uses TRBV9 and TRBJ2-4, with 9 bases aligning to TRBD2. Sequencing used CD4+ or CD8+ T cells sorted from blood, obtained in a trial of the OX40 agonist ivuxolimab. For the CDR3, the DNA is TGTGCCAGCAGCGACGGCGGGCGGGAGGGGGCCAAAAACATTCAGTACTTC. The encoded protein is CASSDGGREGAKNIQYF.